These 30 T cell receptor beta chains were sequenced from one sample in a study of brain T cells in children with intractable seizures. TCRdb's table, derived via immunoSEQ multiplex PCR, lists solely in-frame clones and lacks some. The sample has 50,000 to 80,000 clones; about 96% are singletons. The starting material was peripheral blood, obtained at surgery. These receptors were taken from a boy in the first two years of life with focal cortical dysplasia and intractable seizures.

The chain joins TRBV15 to TRBJ1-2; 10 bases are shared with TRBD1. Germline V gene data show CDR1 as LNHNV and CDR2 as YYDKDF (reference sequence). The junction had 3 bases not matched to a gene; V was cut back by 4 bases and J by 4 bases. The length of the CDR3 is 14 residues. The CDR3 loop reads CATSMDRGFYGYTF. CDR3 DNA: TGTGCCACCAGCATGGACAGGGGGTTCTATGGCTACACCTTC.

The J gene is TRBJ2-1, the V gene TRBV7-2; 8 nucleotides align to TRBD2. CDR1 and CDR2 (germline): SGHTA, FQGNSA. V trimming: 5 bases; J trimming: 9 bases; junction bases outside the gene matches: 15. The CDR3 totals 16 residues. The CDR3 coding sequence is TGTGCCAGCAGCCCCCGTTGGGCGGGGGGCCTAGGTGAGCAGTTCTTC. This gives the protein CASSPRWAGGLGEQFF.

This sequence joins TRBV10-1 and TRBJ1-2, with TRBD1 as a possible D gene (5 bases). V was pared by 1 base and J by 4 bases, with 7 bases between. CDR1 and CDR2 from the germline V gene are WNHNN and SYGVQD (reference sequence). The CDR3 contains 13 residues. The CDR3 coding sequence is TGCGCCAGCAGTGAGTGGGGCGGCTATGGCTACACCTTC. Translating gives CASSEWGGYGYTF.

J is TRBJ2-1 and V is TRBV12-3 or TRBV12-4; 7 bases are a match to TRBD1. The CDR3 runs to 12 residues. The junction had 8 bases not matched to a gene; V was cut back by 4 bases and J by 14 bases. In DNA, the CDR3 is TGTGCCAGCAGTTCAGTAGGGGGCTGGGAGTTCTTC. It yields the protein CASSSVGGWEFF.

The chain couples TRBV19 to TRBJ2-7; a weak D match, TRBD2 (6 bases). The length of the CDR3 is 15 residues. Looked up from germline, CDR1 is LNHDA and CDR2 is SQIVND (reference sequence). V was trimmed by 3 bases and J by 2 bases, leaving 14 bases between them. Here the CDR3 DNA reads TGTGCCAGTAGTATGGGTTCGGGACTCCCCTACGAGCAGTACTTC. Translating gives CASSMGSGLPYEQYF.

This clone was counted between two and nine times. The rearrangement joins TRBV6-5 to TRBJ1-5; D is unclear. Germline CDR1 and CDR2: MNHEY and SVGAGI. The CDR3 is 16 amino acids. V was shortened by 3 bases and J by 0 bases, with 12 bases between the two germline ends. CDR3 nucleotides: TGTGCCAGCAGTTATAGTTGGACGGCTAGCAATCAGCCCCAGCATTTT. Translated: CASSYSWTASNQPQHF.

This clone showed up just once. The rearrangement links TRBV29-1 to TRBJ1-1, with 7 bases that match TRBD1. The trim removed 5 bases at V and 2 bases at J, leaving 5 bases unmatched. This CDR3 region has 13 residues. In germline, CDR1 is SQVTM, CDR2 ANQGSEA. The CDR3 DNA is TGCAGCGTTCTTGACAGGGTCAACACTGAAGCTTTCTTT. It encodes CSVLDRVNTEAFF.

This chain connects TRBV7-2 to TRBJ1-3; D unclear. The V gene's germline CDR1 is SGHTA and CDR2 FQGNSA. The V end was cut by 2 bases, the J end by 4 bases, with 3 bases between. The CDR3 runs to 12 residues. The chain's CDR3 is CASSLPGNTIYF. For the CDR3, the DNA is TGTGCCAGCAGCTTACCAGGAAACACCATATATTTT.

This chain uses TRBV7-6 with TRBJ2-7, with 7 bases matching TRBD1. Losses at the gene ends were 2 bases for V and 0 bases for J; bases not matched to a gene: 4. Germline V gives CDR1 SGHVS, CDR2 FNYEAQ. The CDR3 consists of 15 residues. The CDR3 here is CASSLFRDSSYEQYF. Written as DNA, the CDR3 is TGTGCCAGCAGCTTATTCCGGGACAGCTCCTACGAGCAGTACTTC.

The chain combines TRBV10-3 with TRBJ1-2; a weak D match, TRBD1 (5 bases). Germline lookup yields CDR1 ENHRY and CDR2 SYGVKD. The CDR3 loop spans 15 amino acids. V was trimmed by 0 bases and J by 0 bases, leaving 8 bases between them. CDR3 amino acids: CAISESGGANYGYTF. The CDR3 DNA follows: TGTGCCATCAGTGAGTCCGGGGGTGCTAACTATGGCTACACCTTC.

The chain couples TRBV5-1 to TRBJ2-3, with D possibly called TRBD1 or TRBD2 (5 bases each). The CDR3 sequence is 13 residues long. Germline V gene sequence: CDR1 SGHRS, CDR2 YFSETQ. With 1 base removed from V and 3 bases from J, the gap between germline ends came to 6 bases. The CDR3 region has the DNA TGCGCCAGCAGCTTGTGGGGGACAGATACGCAGTATTTT. Translated, it gives CASSLWGTDTQYF.

The rearrangement joins TRBV27 to TRBJ2-4, with 7 bases aligning to TRBD1. This CDR3 has 16 residues. Germline-derived CDR1 and CDR2 are MNHEY and SMNVEV (reference sequence). V was clipped by 5 bases and J by 1 base; unmatched bases: 8. The CDR3 DNA reads as TGTGCCAGCAGTCCTACAGGGGCTAGGGCCAAAAACATTCAGTACTTC. Its translation: CASSPTGARAKNIQYF.

V is TRBV5-1 and J is TRBJ2-1; no clear D gene. The CDR3 sequence is 11 residues long. CDR1 SGHRS and CDR2 YFSETQ come from the germline V gene. V was cut by 7 bases and J by 7 bases, with 9 bases left in between. CDR3 protein: CASHYSNEQFF. The DNA of the CDR3 is TGCGCCAGCCATTACTCGAATGAGCAGTTCTTC.

The J gene is TRBJ2-7, the V gene TRBV5-1; the D gene is possibly TRBD1 (6 bases). V dropped 5 bases and J dropped 5 bases, with 14 bases sitting between them. Germline CDR1 reads SGHRS; CDR2 reads YFSETQ. This CDR3 spans 13 amino acids. The CDR3 nucleotides are TGCGCCAGCAGAATTCAGAGGGGGAACGAGCAGTACTTC. Its translation is CASRIQRGNEQYF.

The chain employs TRBV7-2 and TRBJ2-1; TRBD1 matches 8 bases. This CDR3 has 16 amino acids. The germline V gene has CDR1 SGHTA and CDR2 FQGNSA. V trimming: 5 bases; J trimming: 4 bases; junction bases outside the gene matches: 10. In DNA, the CDR3 is TGTGCCAGCAGCCAAAAAGGGACAGGAGATTACAATGAGCAGTTCTTC. This gives the protein CASSQKGTGDYNEQFF. The complete variable domain, with remaining parts taken from reference TRBV7-2 and TRBJ2-1, reads GAGVSQSPSNKVTEKGKDVELRCDPISGHTALYWYRQSLGQGLEFLIYFQGNSAPDKSGLPSDRFSAERTGGSVSTLTIQRTQQEDSAVYLCASSQKGTGDYNEQFFGPGTRLTVL.

V is TRBV2 and J is TRBJ1-2; 9 bases are shared with TRBD1. There are 13 residues in the CDR3. Germline V gene sequence: CDR1 SNHLY, CDR2 FYNNEI. The ends lost 5 bases at V and 8 bases at J; junction bases unmatched: 6. CDR3 sequence (DNA): TGTGCCAGCAGTAGAACAGGGGGCGGCGGCTACACCTTC. Protein sequence: CASSRTGGGGYTF.

DNA for the CDR3: TGTGCCAGCGCCAGCAATAATCAGCCCCAGCATTTT. Its translation: CASASNNQPQHF. The rearrangement joins TRBV6-5 to TRBJ1-5, with unresolved D. V was cut by 8 bases and J by 4 bases, with 9 bases left in between. From germline, CDR1 is MNHEY and CDR2 SVGAGI. The CDR3 spans 12 residues.

J is TRBJ2-1 and V is TRBV12-3 or TRBV12-4, with D maybe TRBD1 (5 bases). CDR3 size: 12 residues. The V and J ends lost 6 bases and 7 bases respectively, with 10 bases between them. CDR3 protein: CASSGPGNEQFF. CDR3 DNA: TGTGCCAGCAGCGGTCCAGGGAATGAGCAGTTCTTC.

This chain uses TRBV6-5 with TRBJ2-7; 12 positions match TRBD2. The trim removed 8 bases at V and 2 bases at J, leaving 4 bases unmatched. From germline, CDR1 is MNHEY and CDR2 SVGAGI. CDR3 length: 14 residues. The CDR3 loop is CASAWTSGTYEQYF. CDR3 DNA: TGTGCCAGCGCATGGACTAGCGGGACCTACGAGCAGTACTTC.

There are a few counts of this clone. Other DNA sequences in the same sample also yield this CDR3. This chain links TRBV9 with TRBJ2-3; tentatively, D is TRBD2 (5 bases). Germline CDR1 SGDLS, CDR2 YYNGEE. V was cut by 0 bases and J by 5 bases, with 13 bases left in between. The CDR3 is 15 amino acids. This chain's CDR3 is CASSVGSGLGDTQYF. In DNA form, the CDR3 reads TGTGCCAGCAGCGTAGGGTCGGGATTAGGAGATACGCAGTATTTT.

The chain combines TRBV5-1 with TRBJ2-1; D may match TRBD1 or TRBD2 (5 bases each). This CDR3 contains 13 residues. The V and J ends lost 4 bases and 14 bases respectively, with 19 bases between them. The germline V gene has CDR1 SGHRS and CDR2 YFSETQ. The CDR3 reads CASSPNSGGPKFF. DNA of the CDR3: TGCGCCAGCAGCCCTAACTCTGGGGGTCCAAAGTTCTTC.

This clone occurred once. The DNA of the CDR3 is TGTGCCAGCAGTGACTCGAGAGTTGCGACGCAGTATTTT. Protein sequence: CASSDSRVATQYF. This chain links TRBV6-4 with TRBJ2-3; D not resolved. V was trimmed by 0 bases and J by 9 bases, leaving 10 bases between them. The CDR3 runs to 13 residues. From germline, CDR1 is MRHNA and CDR2 SNTAGT.

The V gene is TRBV27, the J gene TRBJ1-5; possibly TRBD1 for D (6 bases). The germline gives CDR1 MNHEY, CDR2 SMNVEV (reference sequence). The CDR3 spans 15 residues. Trimming shortened V by 0 bases and J by 7 bases, and 13 bases separated the two germline ends. The CDR3 DNA sequence: TGTGCCAGCAGTTTATCTTCAGACAGGCCCCAGCCCCAGCATTTT. It yields the protein CASSLSSDRPQPQHF.

The rearrangement uses TRBV5-4 and TRBJ2-7; D is perhaps TRBD1 (5 bases). The CDR3 loop spans 13 amino acids. Germline loops: CDR1 SGHNT, CDR2 YYREEE (reference sequence). V was trimmed by 0 bases and J by 2 bases, leaving 6 bases between them. The CDR3: CASSLGTTYEQYF. CDR3 bases: TGTGCCAGCAGCTTGGGGACAACCTACGAGCAGTACTTC.

In its sample, this clone was seen once. The chain carries TRBV28 and TRBJ1-3, with 7 positions matching TRBD1. There are 15 residues in the CDR3. Per germline, CDR1 MDHEN and CDR2 SYDVKM. V lost 4 bases and J lost 4; bases outside the gene matches: 7. CDR3 nucleotide sequence: TGTGCCAGCAGTTCGACAGGGTGGGCCGGAAACACCATATATTTT. As protein: CASSSTGWAGNTIYF.

V usage is TRBV7-9 and J usage is TRBJ1-2, with 7 bases matching TRBD1. Per the germline V gene, CDR1 is SEHNR and CDR2 is FQNEAQ (reference sequence). V shed 10 bases and J 8 bases; nucleotides not matched to a gene: 13. This CDR3 spans 13 amino acids. CDR3: CAINRGQGGGYTF. As DNA, the CDR3 is TGTGCCATTAACCGGGGCCAGGGGGGAGGCTACACCTTC.

The V and J genes are TRBV4-1 and TRBJ1-2; 11 nucleotides agree with TRBD1. The CDR3 contains 15 residues. With 2 bases clipped from V and 4 bases from J, the junction kept 3 bases outside the gene matches. In germline, CDR1 is MGHRA, CDR2 YSYEKL. The CDR3 DNA sequence: TGCGCCAGCAGCCAACCCGGGACAGGGGGCTATGGCTACACCTTC. Its translation is CASSQPGTGGYGYTF.

The V call is TRBV6-5, the J call TRBJ2-5; 7 bases are shared with TRBD2. This CDR3 has 13 residues. Germline assignment: CDR1 MNHEY and CDR2 SVGAGI. Trimming took 5 bases from V and 4 from J; bases not matched to a gene: 4. The DNA of the CDR3 is TGTGCCAGCAGTCTCCAGCGGGGAGAGACCCAGTACTTC. It translates to CASSLQRGETQYF.

The chain links TRBV5-1 to TRBJ1-4; D ambiguous. This CDR3 is built from 14 residues. Per the germline V gene, CDR1 is SGHRS and CDR2 is YFSETQ. The V end lost 0 bases, the J end lost 8 bases, and 11 bases lay between the germline ends. The CDR3 sequence is CASSLDQSREKLFF. The CDR3 DNA reads TGCGCCAGCAGCTTGGACCAATCAAGGGAAAAACTGTTTTTT.

J is TRBJ1-1 and V is TRBV13; 9 bases agree with TRBD1. The CDR3 has 17 residues. With 1 base clipped from V and 0 bases from J, the junction kept 6 bases outside the gene matches. CDR1 and CDR2 (germline): PRHDT, FYEKMQ (reference sequence). CDR3 DNA: TGTGCCAGCAGCTTAGTCGGGACAGGGCTCATGAACACTGAAGCTTTCTTT. Translated, it gives CASSLVGTGLMNTEAFF.